This is a list of T cell receptor beta chains from one sample in a study of human T cells and chemical hapten exposure. MiXCR, run by TCRdb on the RACE reads, gives a single entry per CDR3 protein. The repertoire has roughly 86,000 distinct CDR3 sequences, about 10% of them found once; the top ten carry less than 2.5%. Sequenced material: whole blood, taken in connection with sensitization to the hapten diphenylcyclopropenone (DPC). These receptors were obtained from a man aged 35 to 55 with alopecia areata. Some clones in this sample may be carry-over from other donors' samples. Each CDR3 is given with its conserved first and last residue. Each record gives: J gene, clone size, V gene, D gene, CDR3 DNA, CDR3 protein. A D gene is named only where the DNA matches it firmly. Only some rows state a clone size, as once, few, many or a class for expanded clones.

TRBJ2-2	.	TRBV24-1	.	TGTGCCACCAGTGATTTCAGGGAGCTGTTTTTT	CATSDFRELFF
TRBJ1-2	many	TRBV20-1	.	TGCAGTGCAACTTCCGACGGGGGGCCGAATGGCTACACCTTC	CSATSDGGPNGYTF
TRBJ2-4	many	TRBV2	.	TGTGCCAGCAACCCGACAGTAGCCAAAAACATTCAGTACTTC	CASNPTVAKNIQYF
TRBJ1-3	.	TRBV18	.	TGTGCCAGCTCATCAGACCTACAGGGACGCTCTGGAAACACCATATATTTT	CASSSDLQGRSGNTIYF
TRBJ2-3	once	TRBV28	TRBD2	TGTGCCAGCAGTTTACGGGGCGGGGGGAGCACAGATACGCAGTATTTT	CASSLRGGGSTDTQYF
TRBJ2-2	.	TRBV20-1	TRBD1	TGCAGTGCTGACAACAGGGGACAGAACACCGGGGAGCTGTTTTTT	CSADNRGQNTGELFF
TRBJ2-3	.	TRBV18	TRBD1	TGTGCCAGCTCACCCCTCCCGACCGGGACAGGGACCACAGATACGCAGTATTTT	CASSPLPTGTGTTDTQYF
TRBJ1-6	.	TRBV20-1	TRBD1	TGCAGTGCTAGAGATCCCCGGGACAGGGGGCGGAAACCCCTCCACTTT	CSARDPRDRGRKPLHF
TRBJ1-4	.	TRBV5-4	.	TGTGCCAGCAGCTCTCCAACCGCCGGGGTCGTGGAAAAACTGTTTTTT	CASSSPTAGVVEKLFF
TRBJ2-1	.	TRBV11-3	TRBD2	TGTGCCAGCAGCTTAGACCAGACTAGCGGTTACAATGAGCAGTTCTTC	CASSLDQTSGYNEQFF
TRBJ2-5	few	TRBV6-2/TRBV6-3	TRBD2	TGTGCCAGCAGTTGGAGCGGGAGGGGTGAGACCCAGTACTTC	CASSWSGRGETQYF
TRBJ2-7	few	TRBV29-1	.	TGCAGCGTTGAATCGAGCCTCACCTACGAGCAGTACTTC	CSVESSLTYEQYF
TRBJ1-2	many	TRBV7-9	.	TGTGCCAGCAGCCGCGCGGCCACCGGCTACACCTTC	CASSRAATGYTF
TRBJ2-7	.	TRBV20-1	TRBD1	TGCAGTGCCCGGACAGGGATCGGGAACGAGCAGTACTTC	CSARTGIGNEQYF
TRBJ2-3	.	TRBV29-1	.	TGCAGCGTTGAAAGGAGGGCTAGCGATCCAGATACGCAGTATTTT	CSVERRASDPDTQYF
TRBJ1-2	many	TRBV12-3/TRBV12-4	TRBD1	TGTGCCAGCAGTCGGGACAGGTCTAACTATGGCTACACCTTC	CASSRDRSNYGYTF
TRBJ2-7	.	TRBV28	TRBD2	TGTGCCAGCATCTCCGGGACTAGCGGATCCTACGAGCAGTACTTC	CASISGTSGSYEQYF
TRBJ2-1	.	TRBV21-1	.	TGTGCCAGCAGCTGGGAGCGGGAGGGCTGGTTGTCCTACAATGAGCAGTTCTTC	CASSWEREGWLSYNEQFF
TRBJ1-1	few	TRBV2	.	TGTGCCAGCACCCGCGGGGTAACTGAAGCTTTCTTT	CASTRGVTEAFF
TRBJ1-5	.	TRBV19	TRBD1	TGTGCCAGTAGAGGAAGGGACAGGGGGGGATTATCTGGGATTAGCAATCAGCCCCAGCATTTT	CASRGRDRGGLSGISNQPQHF
TRBJ2-1	.	TRBV29-1	.	TGCAGCGTTGAAGATAGCGGCAGGGGGAATGAGCAGTTCTTC	CSVEDSGRGNEQFF
TRBJ2-5	.	TRBV28	TRBD1	TGTGCCAGCAAAACATCCGGGACAGGGGTTGAGACCCAGTACTTC	CASKTSGTGVETQYF
TRBJ2-1	many	TRBV3-1	.	TGTGCCAGCAGCCAAGCAGGAGGGTACACCTACAATGAGCAGTTCTTC	CASSQAGGYTYNEQFF
TRBJ2-6	few	TRBV27	.	TGTGCCAGCAGGTTAATCTCTGGGGCCAACGTCCTGACTTTC	CASRLISGANVLTF
TRBJ1-5	few	TRBV20-1	.	TGCAGTGCTATTGAACCTGCAGGGAGTCAGCCCCAGCATTTT	CSAIEPAGSQPQHF
TRBJ2-5	few	TRBV7-2	.	TGTGCCAGCAGCTTATTGTCAGGACTCAAACAAGAGACCCAGTACTTC	CASSLLSGLKQETQYF
TRBJ2-1	few	TRBV5-1	.	TGCGCCAGCAGCTTTTCGGGTATAGGATCCTACAATGAGCAGTTCTTC	CASSFSGIGSYNEQFF
TRBJ1-2	.	TRBV19	TRBD1	TGTGCCAGTATCCGGGACAGGACTAACTATGGCTACACCTTC	CASIRDRTNYGYTF
TRBJ2-3	.	TRBV29-1	.	TGCAGCGTTGGGCGGGGTAGCCGAGGCACAGATACGCAGTATTTT	CSVGRGSRGTDTQYF
TRBJ1-4	few	TRBV10-2	.	TGCGCCAGCAGTGATTGGGGACTTCCGGAAAAACTGTTTTTT	CASSDWGLPEKLFF
TRBJ2-3	few	TRBV6-2/TRBV6-3	TRBD1	TGTGCCAGCAGTCTCCGGGACAGAAGCACAGATACGCAGTATTTT	CASSLRDRSTDTQYF
TRBJ2-6	few	TRBV11-3	.	TGTGCCAGCAGCTTAGAGTCTTCGCCTGGGGCCAACGTCCTGACTTTC	CASSLESSPGANVLTF
TRBJ1-6	few	TRBV3-1	TRBD1	TGTGCCAGCAGCCAAGGCCTGGGACAGGGGGCGCGCTATAATTCACCCCTCCACTTT	CASSQGLGQGARYNSPLHF
TRBJ1-3	.	TRBV7-2	.	TGTGCCAGCAGCCCTGACAGTAGCTCTGGAAACACCATATATTTT	CASSPDSSSGNTIYF
TRBJ1-1	many	TRBV5-1	.	TGCGCCAGCAGCTTAAACATGAACACTGAAGCTTTCTTT	CASSLNMNTEAFF
TRBJ2-3	few	TRBV7-3	TRBD1	TGTGCCAGCAGCGCCATGTCCGGGACAGTGTCCACAGATACGCAGTATTTT	CASSAMSGTVSTDTQYF
TRBJ2-3	.	TRBV19	.	TGTGCCAGTAGTATAAGGTCCCCCGTGGGGCCCGCAGATACGCAGTATTTT	CASSIRSPVGPADTQYF